The 21 T cell receptor beta chains given below trace back to one sample, sequenced in a study of shared clonotypes between healthy human individuals. Assay used: immunoSEQ multiplex PCR; TCRdb lists only in-frame clones, some missing. This sample yields 2 million to 3 million clones, of which roughly 93% are seen a single time; 0.36% belongs to the top ten. The sample comprised naive CD4+ T cells from PBMCs. Noted subset: CD45RA+ positively selected. The source of these receptors is a man younger than 35 in good health. Some clones in this sample may be carry-over from other donors' samples.

The chain uses TRBV2 and TRBJ1-2; 8 bases fit TRBD1. Germline CDR1 reads SNHLY; CDR2 reads FYNNEI. This CDR3 comprises 16 residues. V shed 5 bases, J shed 4 bases, and the junction held 12 bases outside the gene matches. CDR3 sequence reads: CASSKPIWQGAYGYTF. The CDR3 DNA reads as TGTGCCAGCAGTAAACCAATCTGGCAGGGGGCCTATGGCTACACCTTC.

Concerning this clone: Other DNA sequences from this sample encode an identical CDR3 as well. The chain links TRBV9 to TRBJ1-1; tentatively, D is TRBD1 (5 bases). Germline lookup yields CDR1 SGDLS and CDR2 YYNGEE. This CDR3 comprises 14 residues. V was pared by 3 bases and J by 2 bases, with 11 bases between. DNA for the CDR3: TGTGCCAGCAGCGCCGGGACTGCCAACACTGAAGCTTTCTTT. It yields the protein CASSAGTANTEAFF. Filled out from reference TRBV9 and TRBJ1-1, the complete variable domain reads DSGVTQTPKHLITATGQRVTLRCSPRSGDLSVYWYQQSLDQGLQFLIQYYNGEERAKGNILERFSAQQFPDLHSELNLSSLELGDSALYFCASSAGTANTEAFFGQGTRLTVV.

The V gene is TRBV30, the J gene TRBJ2-7; no reliable D call. Germline V gene lookup returns CDR1 GTSNPN and CDR2 SVGIG (reference sequence). The CDR3 sequence is 13 residues long. The V gene lost 2 bases and the J gene lost 4 bases, with 12 bases spanning the gap. The CDR3 sequence is CAWSPGPLYEQYF. The DNA of the CDR3 is TGTGCCTGGAGTCCCGGGCCTCTATACGAGCAGTACTTC.

The chain combines TRBV5-1 with TRBJ2-3; 10 nucleotides align to TRBD2. Germline CDR1 is SGHRS and CDR2 is YFSETQ. J lost 4 bases, V lost 0 bases, and 5 bases had no gene match. The CDR3 length is 16 residues. CDR3 amino acids: CASSLEREGGADTQYF. DNA of the CDR3: TGCGCCAGCAGCTTGGAGCGGGAGGGCGGCGCAGATACGCAGTATTTT.

This clone was observed once. The chain links TRBV4-1 to TRBJ2-1; D is unresolved. The CDR3 length is 16 residues. V shed 11 bases and J shed 1 base, with 21 bases lying between them. Per germline, CDR1 MGHRA and CDR2 YSYEKL. Written as DNA, the CDR3 is TGCGCCTCCTACCCCGCCGGAATTCGGTCCTACAATGAGCAGTTCTTC. Translation: CASYPAGIRSYNEQFF.

The V and J genes are TRBV7-2 and TRBJ1-5, with D unclear. Trimming left V 4 bases short and J 6 bases short, with 7 bases between. This CDR3 is built from 12 residues. Germline V gene data show CDR1 as SGHTA and CDR2 as FQGNSA. The CDR3 coding sequence is TGTGCCAGCAGCTACTATTCTCAGCCCCAGCATTTT. It is translated as CASSYYSQPQHF.

This CDR3 reads CASSPTGDIPNIQYF. DNA for the CDR3: TGTGCCAGCAGCCCTACGGGGGACATCCCAAACATTCAGTACTTC. The V call is TRBV5-6, the J call TRBJ2-4; D may match TRBD1 or TRBD2 (6 bases each). V dropped 4 bases and J dropped 6 bases, with 17 bases sitting between them. Germline values: CDR1 SGHDT, CDR2 YYEEEE. This CDR3 is 15 amino acids long.

This chain joins TRBV10-3 and TRBJ2-1; 11 bases line up with TRBD2. In germline, CDR1 is ENHRY, CDR2 SYGVKD. The V segment lost 0 bases and the J segment 9 bases; nucleotides outside the gene matches: 7. The CDR3 sequence is 16 residues long. The CDR3 loop reads CAISESGLAGGTEQFF. CDR3 DNA sequence: TGTGCCATCAGTGAGTCGGGCCTAGCGGGAGGAACTGAGCAGTTCTTC.

The CDR3 here is CASSVREATGKLFF. The CDR3 DNA reads as TGTGCCAGCAGCGTACGGGAAGCGACTGGAAAACTGTTTTTT. The gene calls are TRBV9 and TRBJ1-4; D is unclear. With 1 base removed from V and 10 bases from J, the gap between germline ends came to 14 bases. Germline CDR1 and CDR2: SGDLS and YYNGEE. The CDR3 is made up of 14 amino acids.

The chain combines TRBV9 with TRBJ2-3, with D possibly being TRBD1 (6 bases). The V and J ends lost 1 base and 6 bases respectively, with 15 bases between them. Germline loops: CDR1 SGDLS, CDR2 YYNGEE. The length of the CDR3 is 15 residues. CDR3 sequence: CASSVRVGATDTQYF. CDR3 nucleotides: TGTGCCAGCAGCGTAAGAGTGGGGGCGACTGATACGCAGTATTTT.

The chain links TRBV5-6 to TRBJ1-4; D remains unclear. The CDR3 length is 12 residues. The ends were cut back, 2 bases at V and 11 bases at J, with 10 bases in the middle. Looked up from germline, CDR1 is SGHDT and CDR2 is YYEEEE. The CDR3 DNA reads as TGTGCCAGCAGCTTTGGGATGGGGAAACTGTTTTTT. Residues: CASSFGMGKLFF.

About this clone: Within the sample, other DNA sequences also encode this same CDR3. The rearrangement uses TRBV29-1 and TRBJ2-3, with D possibly TRBD2 on 6 matching bases. Germline values: CDR1 SQVTM, CDR2 ANQGSEA. V shed 6 bases and J shed 1 base, with 11 bases lying between them. The CDR3 extends over 13 amino acids. The CDR3 nucleotides read TGCAGCGTAGCTCCGGGAGGCACAGATACGCAGTATTTT. Amino acid sequence: CSVAPGGTDTQYF.

This sequence joins TRBV9 and TRBJ1-2, with 7 bases fitting TRBD1. The CDR3 totals 15 residues. Germline lookup yields CDR1 SGDLS and CDR2 YYNGEE. Trimming cost V 5 bases and J 3 bases; bases outside gene matches: 10. The CDR3 DNA is TGTGCCAGCAGTGATAGGGGGCGCGGGGACTATGGCTACACCTTC. It codes for CASSDRGRGDYGYTF.

This chain uses TRBV5-1 with TRBJ1-1, with D possibly TRBD1 on 5 matching bases. The CDR3 is made up of 15 amino acids. V was clipped by 0 bases and J by 5 bases, with 14 bases between them. Germline lookup yields CDR1 SGHRS and CDR2 YFSETQ. The CDR3 coding sequence is TGCGCCAGCAGCTTGGACGGGACCACGGGGACTGAAGCTTTCTTT. Its translation: CASSLDGTTGTEAFF.

V and J are TRBV28 and TRBJ1-5; 8 nucleotides match TRBD1. The CDR3 is made up of 16 amino acids. CDR1 and CDR2 from the germline V gene are MDHEN and SYDVKM. Unmatched junction bases numbered 11, after V lost 3 bases and J lost 7 bases. The CDR3 DNA reads as TGTGCCAGCAGTTTCCGGACAGGGCCAATCACCCAGCCCCAGCATTTT. Amino acids: CASSFRTGPITQPQHF. The variable domain in full, with the rest retrieved from reference TRBV28 and TRBJ1-5, is DVKVTQSSRYLVKRTGEKVFLECVQDMDHENMFWYRQDPGLGLRLIYFSYDVKMKEKGDIPEGYSVSREKKERFSLILESASTNQTSMYLCASSFRTGPITQPQHFGDGTRLSIL.

The gene calls are TRBV4-2 and TRBJ2-5, with 10 bases aligning to TRBD1. V lost 1 base to trimming and J lost 4 bases; unmatched junction nucleotides: 3. Germline CDR1 and CDR2: LGHNA and YNFKEQ. The CDR3 spans 15 residues. CDR3 DNA: TGTGCCAGCAGCCAAGCCTGGGACAGGGGAGAGACCCAGTACTTC. Its translation: CASSQAWDRGETQYF.

CDR3 sequence: CASSALSKLFF. In nucleotides, the CDR3 is TGTGCCAGCAGTGCCCTCTCAAAACTGTTTTTT. The chain recombines TRBV6-6 with TRBJ1-4; D unresolved. Germline loops: CDR1 MNHNY, CDR2 SVGAGI (reference sequence). V was clipped by 5 bases and J by 10 bases, with 8 bases between them. The CDR3 totals 11 residues.

This chain uses TRBV5-6 with TRBJ1-3; no reliable D call. This CDR3 has 14 residues. V was shortened by 4 bases and J by 2 bases, with 10 bases between the two germline ends. Germline loops: CDR1 SGHDT, CDR2 YYEEEE. CDR3 sequence: CASSRRLTGNTIYF. DNA of the CDR3: TGTGCCAGCAGCCGACGGCTGACTGGAAACACCATATATTTT.

The rearrangement joins TRBV5-4 to TRBJ2-5, with TRBD1 as a possible D gene (5 bases). CDR3 length equals 15 residues. The germline V gene has CDR1 SGHNT and CDR2 YYREEE (reference sequence). With 3 bases removed from V and 5 bases from J, the gap between germline ends came to 17 bases. CDR3: CASSSALGPRETQYF. CDR3 bases: TGTGCCAGCAGCTCCGCGTTGGGGCCTAGGGAGACCCAGTACTTC.

The chain is built from TRBV28 and TRBJ2-2, with TRBD2 identical over 9 bases. The CDR3 has 16 residues. J lost 3 bases, V lost 9 bases, and 11 bases had no gene match. Germline CDR1 reads MDHEN; CDR2 reads SYDVKM. The chain's CDR3 is CASLRREGPDTGELFF. The CDR3, as DNA: TGTGCCAGTTTGAGGCGGGAGGGCCCCGACACCGGGGAGCTGTTTTTT. Variable domain in full (rest from reference TRBV28 and TRBJ2-2): DVKVTQSSRYLVKRTGEKVFLECVQDMDHENMFWYRQDPGLGLRLIYFSYDVKMKEKGDIPEGYSVSREKKERFSLILESASTNQTSMYLCASLRREGPDTGELFFGEGSRLTVL.

V and J are TRBV21-1 and TRBJ2-7. TRBV21-1 is a pseudogene. CDR3 length: 10 residues. The CDR3 here is CASRRPEQYF. In DNA form, the CDR3 reads TGTGCCAGCAGACGCCCCGAGCAGTACTTC.